A single sample is the source of the 8 T cell receptor beta chains below, sequenced in a study of T cells in Graves' hyperthyroidism and ophthalmopathy. There were TCR beta CDR3 regions amplified from RNA transcripts. With the HTBI primer set, the TCR CDR3 went through a first round of RT-PCR. TCRdb reprocessed the multiplex PCR reads via MiXCR and lists one record per CDR3 protein. Among some 490,000 distinct CDR3 sequences listed, about 16% were seen once. Material: blood. Receptor source: a woman aged 25 to 45 with Graves' ophthalmopathy.

This clonotype has more than one count but fewer than ten. V and J are TRBV4-3 and TRBJ1-5, with D unresolved. Germline CDR1 and CDR2: LGHNA and YSLEER. V was clipped by 0 bases and J by 6 bases, with 9 bases between them. CDR3 length equals 14 residues. The CDR3 sequence: CASSQESAGQPQHF. The CDR3 DNA is TGCGCCAGCAGCCAAGAATCCGCGGGTCAGCCCCAGCATTTT.

The rearrangement uses TRBV28 and TRBJ2-7; TRBD1 is a possible D gene (6 bases). CDR3 length: 13 residues. Trimming shortened V by 8 bases and J by 2 bases, and 13 bases separated the two germline ends. CDR1 is MDHEN, CDR2 SYDVKM, per germline. The CDR3 bases are TGTGCCAGCCGTAGGACAGATACCTACGAGCAGTACTTC. Protein product: CASRRTDTYEQYF.

This clonotype appeared many times. The chain recombines TRBV27 with TRBJ2-7; D is ambiguous. The germline V gene encodes CDR1 MNHEY and CDR2 SMNVEV (reference sequence). The length of the CDR3 is 15 residues. V lost 2 bases, J lost 2 bases, and 13 bases lay in between. CDR3: CASSLRQTSTYEQYF. The CDR3, as DNA: TGTGCCAGCAGTTTACGTCAGACGAGTACCTACGAGCAGTACTTC.

The sample holds many counts of this clonotype. The CDR3 region has the DNA TGCAGCGTTACCTTACCTAGCACAGATACGCAGTATTTT. Residues: CSVTLPSTDTQYF. This chain joins TRBV20-1 and TRBJ2-3, with D uncertain. The CDR3 runs 13 residues. CDR1 is DFQATT, CDR2 SNEGSKA, per germline (reference sequence).

This clonotype was recorded only once. A much larger clone is a single base away; this may be a read error. In nucleotides, the CDR3 is TGCAGTGCTAGCGGGAGGGCCACCGGGGAGCTGTTTTTT. This codes for CSASGRATGELFF. The chain recombines TRBV20-1 with TRBJ2-2, with 8 bases fitting TRBD2. In germline, CDR1 is DFQATT, CDR2 SNEGSKA (reference sequence). This CDR3 contains 13 residues. The J segment lost 4 bases and the V segment lost 3 bases, leaving 1 base of the junction unmatched.

In this sample, this clonotype turned up many times. The chain joins TRBV2 to TRBJ1-5, with a possible D match to TRBD1 (6 bases). The CDR3 loop spans 14 amino acids. Germline assignment: CDR1 SNHLY and CDR2 FYNNEI. V lost 6 bases and J 4 bases, leaving 13 bases between the germline ends. The CDR3 nucleotides are TGTGCCAGCAGGGCGGACAGCGGGAATCAGCCCCAGCATTTT. Protein product: CASRADSGNQPQHF.

This clonotype has a handful of counts. This chain connects TRBV24-1 to TRBJ2-5; the D gene is possibly TRBD2 (5 bases). CDR3 length: 13 amino acids. V gave up 6 bases and J gave up 5 bases, with 12 bases separating them. Germline-derived CDR1 and CDR2 are KGHDR and SFDVKD. The CDR3 protein is CATSSASMETQYF. The CDR3, as DNA: TGTGCCACCAGTTCGGCTAGCATGGAGACCCAGTACTTC.

This clonotype has ten or more counts. The V and J genes are TRBV30 and TRBJ2-7, with TRBD1 as a possible D gene (5 bases). From germline, CDR1 is GTSNPN and CDR2 SVGIG (reference sequence). This CDR3 region has 14 residues. The germline V and J ends were trimmed by 2 bases and 1 base, with 12 bases remaining between them. The CDR3 DNA sequence: TGTGCCTGGAGTACAGACAGTCTTTCCTACGAGCAGTACTTC. This encodes CAWSTDSLSYEQYF.